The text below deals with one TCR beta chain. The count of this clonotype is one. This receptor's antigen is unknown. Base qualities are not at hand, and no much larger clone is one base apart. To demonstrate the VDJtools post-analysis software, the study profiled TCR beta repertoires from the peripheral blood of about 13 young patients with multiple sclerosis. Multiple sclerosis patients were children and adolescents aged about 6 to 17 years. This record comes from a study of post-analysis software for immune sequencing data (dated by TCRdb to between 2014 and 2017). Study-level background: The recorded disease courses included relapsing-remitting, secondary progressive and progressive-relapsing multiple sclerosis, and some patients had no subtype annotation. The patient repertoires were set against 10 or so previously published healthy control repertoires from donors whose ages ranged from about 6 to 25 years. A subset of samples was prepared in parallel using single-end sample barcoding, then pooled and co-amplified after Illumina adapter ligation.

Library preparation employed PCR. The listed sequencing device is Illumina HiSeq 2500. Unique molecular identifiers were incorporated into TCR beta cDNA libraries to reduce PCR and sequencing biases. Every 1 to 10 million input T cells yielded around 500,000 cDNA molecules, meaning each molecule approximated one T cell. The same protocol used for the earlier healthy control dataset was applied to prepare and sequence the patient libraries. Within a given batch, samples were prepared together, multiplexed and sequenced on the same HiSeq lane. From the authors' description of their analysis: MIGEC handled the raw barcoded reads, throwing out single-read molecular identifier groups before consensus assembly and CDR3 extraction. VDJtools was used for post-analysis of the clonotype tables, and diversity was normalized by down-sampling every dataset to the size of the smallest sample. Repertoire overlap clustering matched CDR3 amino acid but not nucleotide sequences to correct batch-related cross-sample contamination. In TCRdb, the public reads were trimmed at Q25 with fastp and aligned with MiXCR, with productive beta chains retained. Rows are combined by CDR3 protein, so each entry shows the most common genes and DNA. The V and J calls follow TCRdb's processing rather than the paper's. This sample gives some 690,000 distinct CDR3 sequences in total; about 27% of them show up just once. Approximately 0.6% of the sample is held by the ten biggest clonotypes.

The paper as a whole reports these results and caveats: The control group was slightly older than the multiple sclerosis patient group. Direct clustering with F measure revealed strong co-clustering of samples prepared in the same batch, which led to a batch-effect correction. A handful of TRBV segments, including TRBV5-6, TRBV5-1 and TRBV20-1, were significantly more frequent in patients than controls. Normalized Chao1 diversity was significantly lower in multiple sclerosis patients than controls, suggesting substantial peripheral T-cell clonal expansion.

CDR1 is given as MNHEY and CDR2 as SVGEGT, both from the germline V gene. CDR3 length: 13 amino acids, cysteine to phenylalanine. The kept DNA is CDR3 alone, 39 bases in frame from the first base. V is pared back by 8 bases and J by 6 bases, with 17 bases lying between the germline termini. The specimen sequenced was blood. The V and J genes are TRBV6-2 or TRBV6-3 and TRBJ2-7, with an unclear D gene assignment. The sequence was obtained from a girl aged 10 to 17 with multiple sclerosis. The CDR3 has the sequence CASGTGWQREQYF. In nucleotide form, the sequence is TGTGCCAGCGGAACCGGTTGGCAGCGCGAGCAGTACTTC.